This TCR beta chain stems from a study of blood T cell repertoires in COVID-19. About the research overall: Researchers got acute and convalescent COVID-19 samples from the United States, Italy and Spain.

Source study methods: Quantification of nucleated cells was approximated via reference gene primer amplification. The method was immunoSEQ multiplex PCR; TCRdb's version includes in-frame clones alone and lacks a portion of them. From that table come the V and J calls and clone size; the DNA was used to work out D and trimming. Of some 150,000 clones listed, around four fifths are singletons. CDR3 length: 14 amino acids. The study recruited people aged about 18 to 95 years across about two dozen US areas. Two negative PCRs, clearance, or symptom resolution were required of recovered Cohort 3 donors. This chain joins TRBV21-1 and TRBJ1-4; the tabulated D call, TRBD1, remains unverified against the DNA. TRBV21-1 is a recognized pseudogene. The sequencing sample was made of PBMCs or T cells enriched from blood (not recorded which). The origin of this receptor is a woman in her 40s who had recovered from COVID-19. CDR3 sequence (DNA): TGTGCCAGCAGCCCGCGACAGGGTTTGGCAAAACTGTTTTTT. Its translation is CASSPRQGLAKLFF.